Listed below are T cell receptor beta chains from one sample, sequenced in a study of Tregs in tolerant kidney transplant recipients. Libraries were prepared by immunoSEQ multiplex PCR; TCRdb keeps only in-frame clonotypes and omits some of them. The repertoire includes 35,000 to 50,000 clones, over 95% of them detected once, and approximately 0.4% sits in the top ten. These receptors lack a known antigen. Sequences were obtained from Tregs from blood cultured with allogeneic cells. Every receptor here comes from a human donor in good health. The CDR3 runs from the conserved cysteine through the conserved F or W. The D gene is left open where the match is weak. Size is stated for part of the rows, as once, few or many counts, or as a class when the clone is expanded.

TRBJ2-7 | . | TRBV7-8 | . | CASSLKYQGLSQEQYF | TGTGCCAGCAGCTTAAAATATCAGGGGTTGAGCCAGGAGCAGTACTTC
TRBJ1-3 | . | TRBV21-1 | . | CASSKVFEGAGGNTIYF | TGTGCCAGCAGCAAAGTTTTCGAGGGGGCGGGAGGAAACACCATATATTTT
TRBJ2-1 | TRBD2 | TRBV19 | . | CASKVSGSSYNEQFF | TGTGCCAGTAAAGTAAGCGGGAGCTCCTACAATGAGCAGTTCTTC
TRBJ1-1 | TRBD1 | TRBV11-3 | . | CASSSGQGPTEAFF | TGTGCCAGCAGCTCGGGACAGGGTCCCACTGAAGCTTTCTTT
TRBJ1-1 | TRBD1 | TRBV2 | . | CASGADRVSKNTEAFF | TGTGCCAGCGGGGCCGACAGGGTCAGTAAGAACACTGAAGCTTTCTTT
TRBJ1-2 | . | TRBV5-1 | . | CASSLVAGTNYGYTF | TGCGCCAGCAGCTTGGTGGCAGGGACAAACTATGGCTACACCTTC
TRBJ1-4 | . | TRBV15 | . | CATSRAKVGSEKLFF | TGTGCCACCAGCAGAGCCAAGGTGGGGAGTGAAAAACTGTTTTTT
TRBJ2-1 | . | TRBV5-4 | once | CASSLGGDHLGNEQFF | TGTGCCAGCTCCCTTGGGGGAGATCACTTGGGCAATGAGCAGTTCTTC
TRBJ1-2 | . | TRBV13 | . | CASSLGQGYGYTF | TGTGCCAGCAGCTTAGGGCAGGGCTATGGCTACACCTTC
TRBJ2-7 | . | TRBV10-2 | . | CASSGRGDLSYEQYF | TGCGCCAGCAGTGGAAGGGGAGATCTCTCCTACGAGCAGTACTTC
TRBJ2-1 | TRBD2 | TRBV6-5 | . | CASSYGLAGVHEQFF | TGTGCCAGCAGTTATGGGCTAGCGGGGGTACATGAGCAGTTCTTC
TRBJ2-4 | TRBD1 | TRBV5-4 | . | CASSPQQGANIQYF | TGTGCCAGCAGCCCCCAACAGGGGGCCAACATTCAGTACTTC
TRBJ1-2 | . | TRBV10-3 | . | CAIMNGEGYTF | TGTGCCATCATGAACGGCGAAGGCTACACCTTC
TRBJ1-5 | TRBD1 | TRBV7-2 | . | CASSLGGAGGRPQHF | TGTGCCAGCAGCTTAGGAGGGGCAGGGGGACGGCCCCAGCATTTT
TRBJ1-1 | . | TRBV18 | . | CASSPGDRSEAFF | TGTGCCAGCTCACCGGGGGACCGAAGTGAAGCTTTCTTT
TRBJ2-7 | . | TRBV11-2 | . | CASSPNPGAYEQYF | TGTGCCAGCAGCCCCAACCCGGGAGCCTACGAGCAGTACTTC
TRBJ1-4 | . | TRBV5-1 | . | CASSLGSANEKLFF | TGCGCCAGCAGCTTGGGGAGTGCTAATGAAAAACTGTTTTTT
TRBJ1-2 | . | TRBV25-1 | . | CASRPALGDSSLYGYTF | TGTGCCAGCAGGCCTGCTTTGGGAGACTCCAGTCTCTATGGCTACACCTTC
TRBJ2-3 | TRBD2 | TRBV5-4 | . | CASSPLAGVRDTQYF | TGTGCCAGCAGTCCACTAGCGGGAGTGAGAGATACGCAGTATTTT
TRBJ2-7 | . | TRBV18 | . | CASSPSGTSYEQYF | TGTGCCAGCTCACCATCGGGGACCTCCTACGAGCAGTACTTC
TRBJ1-6 | . | TRBV6-6 | . | CASSPLGSGDSPLHF | TGTGCCAGCAGTCCCCTAGGTAGTGGGGATTCACCCCTCCACTTT
TRBJ1-2 | . | TRBV7-9 | . | CASSLGGRGGYTF | TGTGCCAGCAGCTTAGGTGGAAGGGGTGGCTACACCTTC
TRBJ2-5 | . | TRBV6-1 | . | CASSVSGGGEETQYF | TGTGCCAGCAGTGTCAGCGGAGGGGGGGAAGAGACCCAGTACTTC
TRBJ2-1 | . | TRBV10-2 | . | CASRASSYNEQFF | TGCGCCAGCAGGGCCAGCTCCTACAATGAGCAGTTCTTC
TRBJ1-2 | TRBD1 | TRBV2 | . | CASLWGQGKHYTF | TGTGCCAGCCTCTGGGGACAGGGAAAACACTACACCTTC
TRBJ1-5 | . | TRBV6-6 | . | CASSYRDPAQHF | TGTGCCAGCAGTTACCGGGACCCGGCCCAGCATTTT
TRBJ1-5 | TRBD1 | TRBV19 | . | CASSSSRGRGNQPQHF | TGTGCCAGTAGTAGTTCCAGGGGGCGCGGCAATCAGCCCCAGCATTTT
TRBJ2-1 | TRBD2 | TRBV27 | once | CASSLDSGRDTRGFF | TGTGCCAGCAGTTTAGATAGCGGGAGGGACACTCGTGGGTTCTTC
TRBJ2-5 | . | TRBV7-9 | . | CASSPPNRVGGETQYF | TGTGCCAGCAGCCCCCCTAACAGGGTCGGAGGAGAGACCCAGTACTTC
TRBJ2-6 | . | TRBV7-2 | . | CASSITSSGANVLTF | TGTGCCAGCAGCATCACGAGCTCTGGGGCCAACGTCCTGACTTTC
TRBJ2-5 | . | TRBV5-1 | . | CASSLRQATYF | TGCGCCAGCAGCTTGCGGCAGGCAACGTACTTC
TRBJ2-1 | TRBD2 | TRBV7-9 | . | CASSPSGAYNEQFF | TGTGCCAGCAGCCCTAGCGGGGCTTACAATGAGCAGTTCTTC
TRBJ1-5 | . | TRBV6-1 | . | CASSEVVSRNQPQHF | TGTGCCAGCAGTGAAGTGGTGAGTCGCAATCAGCCCCAGCATTTT
TRBJ2-3 | . | TRBV5-4 | . | CASSPPSTDTQYF | TGTGCCAGCAGCCCACCCAGCACAGATACGCAGTATTTT
TRBJ1-1 | . | TRBV2 | . | CASETGPTEAFF | TGTGCCAGCGAAACAGGGCCCACTGAAGCTTTCTTT
TRBJ1-3 | . | TRBV5-6 | . | CASSFRGPGNTIYF | TGTGCCAGCAGCTTCAGGGGTCCTGGAAACACCATATATTTT
TRBJ1-5 | TRBD1 | TRBV30 | . | CAWSVTGDQPQHF | TGTGCCTGGAGTGTCACAGGGGATCAGCCCCAGCATTTT
TRBJ2-5 | . | TRBV6-5 | . | CASTPSGRETQYF | TGTGCCAGCACCCCATCGGGGAGGGAGACCCAGTACTTC
TRBJ1-1 | TRBD1 | TRBV5-1 | . | CASSLTLDRGTEAFF | TGCGCCAGCAGCCTGACCTTAGACAGGGGCACTGAAGCTTTCTTT
TRBJ2-3 | . | TRBV30 | . | CAWGPLSTQYF | TGTGCCTGGGGCCCCCTGAGCACGCAGTATTTT
TRBJ2-3 | TRBD2 | TRBV11-2 | once | CASSLTGLAGPSTDTQYF | TGTGCCAGCAGCTTAACGGGGCTAGCGGGACCTAGCACAGATACGCAGTATTTT
TRBJ2-3 | TRBD2 | TRBV19 | once | CASSPQTSGGRDTQYF | TGTGCCAGTAGTCCCCAGACTAGCGGGGGCAGGGATACGCAGTATTTT
TRBJ2-7 | . | TRBV30 | few | CAWSRGSGEQYF | TGTGCCTGGAGCCGGGGGAGCGGGGAGCAGTACTTC
TRBJ2-3 | . | TRBV7-6 | . | CASSLSGYSTDTQYF | TGTGCCAGCAGCTTGAGCGGGTATAGCACAGATACGCAGTATTTT
TRBJ1-4 | TRBD1 | TRBV11-2 | . | CASSPHRQGSEKLFF | TGTGCCAGCAGCCCCCATCGACAGGGGAGTGAAAAACTGTTTTTT
TRBJ2-5 | . | TRBV5-1 | once | CASSWPGRQETQYF | TGCGCCAGCAGCTGGCCCGGGAGACAAGAGACCCAGTACTTC
TRBJ2-3 | . | TRBV9 | . | CASSVVSTSTDTQYF | TGTGCCAGCAGCGTAGTGTCGACAAGCACAGATACGCAGTATTTT
TRBJ2-1 | TRBD2 | TRBV7-2 | . | CASSFQGAGDNEQFF | TGTGCCAGCAGCTTTCAAGGAGCGGGGGACAATGAGCAGTTCTTC
TRBJ1-4 | . | TRBV19 | . | CASSITAGSYEKLFF | TGTGCCAGTAGTATCACGGCAGGGTCCTATGAAAAACTGTTTTTT
TRBJ1-1 | . | TRBV4-1 | . | CASSQETVRGAGRTEAFF | TGCGCCAGCAGCCAAGAAACCGTACGGGGGGCTGGGAGAACTGAAGCTTTCTTT
TRBJ2-3 | . | TRBV11-2 | once | CASSSGPGDTQYF | TGTGCCAGCAGCTCCGGACCTGGGGATACGCAGTATTTT
TRBJ2-7 | . | TRBV7-9 | . | CASSRNAGHEQYF | TGTGCCAGCAGCAGAAATGCGGGTCACGAGCAGTACTTC
TRBJ2-7 | TRBD1 | TRBV27 | . | CASSLSWTGNYEQYF | TGTGCCAGCAGTTTATCCTGGACAGGGAACTACGAGCAGTACTTC
TRBJ2-5 | TRBD2 | TRBV4-1 | . | CASSQDQSGGGWETQYF | TGCGCCAGCAGCCAAGATCAAAGCGGGGGAGGTTGGGAGACCCAGTACTTC
TRBJ1-3 | . | TRBV15 | . | CATSRAGNTIYF | TGTGCCACCAGCAGGGCTGGAAACACCATATATTTT
TRBJ1-1 | . | TRBV27 | . | CASRRQWSTEAFF | TGTGCCAGCAGACGCCAATGGAGCACTGAAGCTTTCTTT